Below are 11 T cell receptor beta chains sequenced from a single sample in a study of tumor-infiltrating lymphocytes in primary liver carcinoma. Making TCR beta cDNA involved around 520 ng total RNA and a constant-region primer. Researchers made the TCR beta libraries by running three nested multiplex PCR rounds with slightly modified ARM-PCR. It was with TRBV1-TRBV30 forward primers and a C-beta reverse primer that the first two PCR rounds were run, at about 10 cycles each. TCRdb called the multiplex PCR reads again in MiXCR, with one record for every CDR3 protein. The profile shows about 320,000 distinct CDR3 sequences, 60% to 80% of them singletons. They got blood RNA out of unsorted whole blood and also pulled out germline DNA. The sample was peripheral blood. Receptor source: a middle-aged man with primary liver carcinoma and hepatitis B virus infection.

About this clonotype: The junction shows a germline mismatch at one end, possibly a read error. The chain carries TRBV29-1 and TRBJ2-5; D ambiguous. Germline V gives CDR1 SQVTM, CDR2 ANQGSEA. This CDR3 region has 13 residues. The chain's CDR3 is CSVGDRRSETQYF. The DNA of the CDR3 is TGCAGCGTTGGAGATCGACGGTCGGAGACCCAATACTTC.

There are many counts of this clonotype. This chain connects TRBV11-2 to TRBJ2-2, with D unclear. CDR3 length: 11 residues. Trimming pared 0 bases from V and 8 bases from J, leaving 1 base between. Germline values: CDR1 SGHAT, CDR2 FQNNGV. The CDR3 nucleotides read TGTGCCAGCAGCTTAGAAGGGGAGCTGTTTTTT. Its protein product is CASSLEGELFF.

Turning to this clonotype: The junction and the germline gene differ at one end; a read error may be behind it. This sequence joins TRBV12-3 or TRBV12-4 and TRBJ2-5; D ambiguous. The CDR3 contains 13 residues. The DNA of the CDR3 is TGTGCCAGCAGTATAGTCGGCGGTAAGACCCAATACTTC. Translated: CASSIVGGKTQYF.

In the case of this clonotype: With a much larger clone just one base away, this may be a read error. The rearrangement joins TRBV12-3 or TRBV12-4 to TRBJ2-1; a possible D gene is TRBD1 (6 bases). This CDR3 region has 15 residues. The CDR3 sequence is CASSYYQGSHNDQFF. As DNA, the CDR3 is TGTGCCAGCAGTTATTATCAGGGGAGCCACAATGATCAGTTCTTC.

Note on this clonotype: The junction departs from the called germline gene at one end, perhaps through a read error. The chain carries TRBV29-1 and TRBJ2-5; TRBD1 aligns across 9 bases. The CDR3 has 12 amino acids. Per the germline V gene, CDR1 is SQVTM and CDR2 is ANQGSEA. CDR3 in DNA: TGCAGCACAAGACAGGGGGAAGAGACCCAATACTTC. Translating it yields CSTRQGEETQYF.

With respect to this clonotype: The junction departs from the called germline gene at one end, perhaps through a read error. The V gene is TRBV6-6, the J gene TRBJ1-2, with unresolved D. CDR1 MNHNY and CDR2 SVGAGI come from the germline V gene (reference sequence). This CDR3 is 16 amino acids long. The CDR3 nucleotides are TGTGCCAGCTGCGAAGGTCCGGCCGGAGGAGGATATGACTACACCTTC. Its protein is CASCEGPAGGGYDYTF.

V gene TRBV5-5 combines with J gene TRBJ2-2, with D possibly matching TRBD2 (6 bases). Germline loops: CDR1 SGHKS, CDR2 YYEKEE (reference sequence). CDR3 length equals 17 residues. V was clipped by 4 bases and J by 1 base, with 17 bases between them. CDR3 protein: CASSPPSGRGNTGELFF. CDR3 sequence (DNA): TGTGCCAGCAGCCCCCCAAGTGGGCGGGGGAACACCGGGGAGCTGTTTTTT. Complete variable domain (other parts from reference TRBV5-5 and TRBJ2-2): DAGVTQSPTHLIKTRGQQVTLRCSPISGHKSVSWYQQVLGQGPQFIFQYYEKEERGRGNFPDRFSARQFPNYSSELNVNALLLGDSALYLCASSPPSGRGNTGELFFGEGSRLTVL.

In this sample, this clonotype turned up a few times. A much larger clone is a single base away; this may be a read error. J is TRBJ2-3 and V is TRBV4-1; D is perhaps TRBD2 (6 bases). Germline V gene lookup returns CDR1 MGHRA and CDR2 YSYEKL. This CDR3 contains 13 residues. In DNA, the CDR3 is TGCGTCAGCAGCTCTAGCGGCACAGATACGCAGTATTTT. Translating gives CVSSSSGTDTQYF.

V is TRBV30 and J is TRBJ1-1, with D unclear. Germline V gene sequence: CDR1 GTSNPN, CDR2 SVGIG (reference sequence). Trimming cost V 6 bases and J 1 base, with 9 bases left between them. CDR3 length equals 12 residues. CDR3 sequence (DNA): TGTGCCTGCAGTCGGCCGAACACTGAAGCTTTCTTT. Its protein is CACSRPNTEAFF. Drawing the rest from reference TRBV30 and TRBJ1-1, the complete variable domain is SQTIHQWPATLVQPVGSPLSLECTVEGTSNPNLYWYRQAAGRGLQLLFYSVGIGQISSEVPQNLSASRPQDRQFILSSKKLLLSDSGFYLCACSRPNTEAFFGQGTRLTVV.

J is TRBJ2-4 and V is TRBV28, with a tentative D call TRBD1 (6 bases). CDR1 and CDR2 from the germline V gene are MDHEN and SYDVKM. Trimming left V 11 bases short and J 0 bases short, with 14 bases between. This CDR3 has 14 residues. CDR3 DNA sequence: TGTGCCTCCTCGGACAGTCTAGCCAAAAACATTCAGTACTTC. Its protein is CASSDSLAKNIQYF.

As for this clonotype: Germline is not matched at one junction end, which may reflect a read error. The chain carries TRBV11-2 and TRBJ2-7; D might be TRBD1 (6 bases). The CDR3 runs 16 residues. Germline CDR1 SGHAT, CDR2 FQNNGV. The CDR3 coding sequence is TGTGCCAGTAGCTTAGAGGGTCATACAGGGCGGGTCGAGCAGTACTTC. It codes for CASSLEGHTGRVEQYF.